A single sample is the source of the 10 T cell receptor beta chains below, sequenced in a study of shared clonotypes between healthy human individuals. Sequencing used immunoSEQ multiplex PCR; TCRdb keeps in-frame clones, though not all of them. This sample has 2 million to 3 million clones, with 80% to 95% found just once. Sequenced sample: naive CD4+ T cells from PBMCs. Subset meaning: CD45RA+ positively selected. The receptor set was obtained from a man aged 18 to 30 in good health. Some clones in this sample may be carry-over from other donors' samples.

The genes are TRBV15 and TRBJ2-3; D is undetermined. Trimming stripped 0 bases from V and 4 bases from J, with 8 bases between. Per the germline V gene, CDR1 is LNHNV and CDR2 is YYDKDF (reference sequence). There are 14 residues in the CDR3. CDR3 protein: CATSRDDHPDTQYF. The CDR3 DNA reads TGTGCCACCAGCAGAGATGACCACCCAGATACGCAGTATTTT.

The V gene is TRBV9, the J gene TRBJ1-6, with 7 bases identical to TRBD1. There are 15 residues in the CDR3. Germline V gene data show CDR1 as SGDLS and CDR2 as YYNGEE. The trim removed 3 bases at V and 9 bases at J, leaving 9 bases unmatched. The CDR3 sequence is CASSAHRGSFSPLHF. DNA of the CDR3: TGTGCCAGCAGCGCGCACAGGGGATCATTTTCACCCCTCCACTTT.

The rearrangement joins TRBV11-2 to TRBJ1-2; D unresolved. The germline CDR1 and CDR2 sequences are SGHAT and FQNNGV. This CDR3 spans 13 amino acids. V was cut by 1 base and J by 4 bases, with 7 bases left in between. CDR3 in DNA: TGTGCCAGCAGCTTAGCGGGGTTCTATGGCTACACCTTC. Protein product: CASSLAGFYGYTF. Full variable domain (rest looked up from reference TRBV11-2 and TRBJ1-2): EAGVAQSPRYKIIEKRQSVAFWCNPISGHATLYWYQQILGQGPKLLIQFQNNGVVDDSQLPKDRFSAERLKGVDSTLKIQPAKLEDSAVYLCASSLAGFYGYTFGSGTRLTVV.

J is TRBJ2-1 and V is TRBV7-7; weak D call: TRBD2 (6 bases). Trimming left V 4 bases short and J 9 bases short, with 13 bases between. Germline V gene lookup returns CDR1 SSHAT and CDR2 FNYEAQ (reference sequence). This CDR3 has 13 residues. DNA of the CDR3: TGTGCCAGCAGCTCCCCGGGGACTGTTGAGCAGTTCTTC. Translation gives CASSSPGTVEQFF.

This clone appeared once. V is TRBV25-1 and J is TRBJ2-1; D gene unclear. This CDR3 comprises 13 residues. The V and J ends lost 2 bases and 5 bases respectively, with 7 bases between them. CDR1 is MGHDK, CDR2 SYGVNS, per germline. CDR3 DNA: TGTGCCAGCAGTGAAGCCCCCAACAATGAGCAGTTCTTC. Its translation: CASSEAPNNEQFF.

Comment on this clone: Other DNA variants within this sample encode the same CDR3. The genes are TRBV5-6 and TRBJ1-3; 8 nucleotides agree with TRBD1. The CDR3 runs 14 residues. CDR1 and CDR2 from the germline V gene are SGHDT and YYEEEE. The V gene end was trimmed by 4 bases and the J gene end by 4 bases; junction bases not matched to a gene: 4. CDR3 region: CASSPTGAGNTIYF. Here the CDR3 DNA reads TGTGCCAGCAGCCCGACAGGGGCAGGAAACACCATATATTTT.

The rearrangement links TRBV20-1 to TRBJ2-7, with D uncertain. The CDR3 runs 11 residues. Trimming shortened V by 3 bases and J by 3 bases, and 6 bases separated the two germline ends. In germline, CDR1 is DFQATT, CDR2 SNEGSKA (reference sequence). CDR3 loop: CSASRHYEQYF. The CDR3 bases are TGCAGTGCTAGCCGACACTACGAGCAGTACTTC.

This chain links TRBV7-9 with TRBJ2-2; D is unresolved. This CDR3 contains 16 residues. The V and J ends lost 1 base and 0 bases respectively, with 9 bases between them. The V gene's germline CDR1 is SEHNR and CDR2 FQNEAQ (reference sequence). The CDR3 loop reads CASSLGPVSNTGELFF. CDR3 coding DNA: TGTGCCAGCAGCTTAGGGCCAGTCTCGAACACCGGGGAGCTGTTTTTT.

V and J are TRBV19 and TRBJ2-2; D gene ambiguous. V lost 3 bases and J 0 bases, leaving 11 bases between the germline ends. Germline lookup yields CDR1 LNHDA and CDR2 SQIVND (reference sequence). This CDR3 has 16 amino acids. CDR3 sequence (DNA): TGTGCCAGTAGTATCAGACACTTTACGAACACCGGGGAGCTGTTTTTT. This sequence encodes CASSIRHFTNTGELFF.

The V gene is TRBV5-4, the J gene TRBJ2-4; a possible D gene is TRBD1 (6 bases). Germline V gives CDR1 SGHNT, CDR2 YYREEE (reference sequence). The V end was cut by 4 bases, the J end by 0 bases, with 23 bases between. The CDR3 consists of 19 residues. The CDR3 loop is CASSPAAGDTLIAKNIQYF. The CDR3, as DNA: TGTGCCAGCAGCCCGGCGGCAGGGGATACACTAATAGCCAAAAACATTCAGTACTTC.